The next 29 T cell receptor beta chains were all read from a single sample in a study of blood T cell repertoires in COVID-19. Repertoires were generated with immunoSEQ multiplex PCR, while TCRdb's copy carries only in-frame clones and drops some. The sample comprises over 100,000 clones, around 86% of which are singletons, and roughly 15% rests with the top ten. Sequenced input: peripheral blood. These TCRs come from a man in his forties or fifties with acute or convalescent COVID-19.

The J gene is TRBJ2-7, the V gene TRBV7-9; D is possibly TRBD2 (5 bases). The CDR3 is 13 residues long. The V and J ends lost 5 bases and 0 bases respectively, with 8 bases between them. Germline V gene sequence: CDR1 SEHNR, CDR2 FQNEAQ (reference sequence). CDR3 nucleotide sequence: TGTGCCAGCAGCAACCGGGACTCCTACGAGCAGTACTTC. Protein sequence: CASSNRDSYEQYF.

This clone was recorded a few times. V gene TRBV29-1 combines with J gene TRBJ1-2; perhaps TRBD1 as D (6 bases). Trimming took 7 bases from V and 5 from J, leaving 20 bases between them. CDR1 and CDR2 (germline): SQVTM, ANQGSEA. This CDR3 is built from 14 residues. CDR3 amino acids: CSATRGAGSYGYTF. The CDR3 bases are TGCAGCGCAACACGGGGGGCAGGAAGTTATGGCTACACCTTC.

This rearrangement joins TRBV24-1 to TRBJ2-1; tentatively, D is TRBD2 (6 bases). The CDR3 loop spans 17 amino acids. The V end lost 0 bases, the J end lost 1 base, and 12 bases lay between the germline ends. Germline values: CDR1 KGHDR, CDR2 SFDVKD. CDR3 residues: CATSDLSGGGSYNEQFF. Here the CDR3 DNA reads TGTGCCACCAGTGATTTGAGTGGGGGAGGTTCCTACAATGAGCAGTTCTTC.

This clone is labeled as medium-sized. The CDR3 reads CASSLGGVKEEKLFF. The CDR3 region has the DNA TGCGCCAGCAGCTTGGGCGGGGTAAAGGAAGAAAAACTGTTTTTT. The rearrangement joins TRBV5-1 to TRBJ1-4, with D unresolved. Trimming removed 0 bases from V and 8 bases from J, with 14 bases in between. Germline V gives CDR1 SGHRS, CDR2 YFSETQ. CDR3 length equals 15 residues.

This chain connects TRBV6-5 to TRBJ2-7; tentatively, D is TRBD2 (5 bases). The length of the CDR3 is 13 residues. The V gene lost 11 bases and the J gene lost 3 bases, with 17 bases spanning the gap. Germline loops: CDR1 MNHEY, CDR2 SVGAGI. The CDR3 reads CAVQSSGSYEQYF. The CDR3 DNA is TGTGCCGTCCAATCGTCGGGAAGCTACGAGCAGTACTTC.

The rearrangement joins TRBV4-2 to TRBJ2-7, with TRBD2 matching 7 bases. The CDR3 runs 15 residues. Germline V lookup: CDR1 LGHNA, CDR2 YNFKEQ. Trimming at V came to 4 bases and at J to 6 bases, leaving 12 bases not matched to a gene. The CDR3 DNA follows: TGTGCCAGCAGCCGGGGGGTGGAGCGGGGAATCGAGCAGTACTTC. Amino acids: CASSRGVERGIEQYF.

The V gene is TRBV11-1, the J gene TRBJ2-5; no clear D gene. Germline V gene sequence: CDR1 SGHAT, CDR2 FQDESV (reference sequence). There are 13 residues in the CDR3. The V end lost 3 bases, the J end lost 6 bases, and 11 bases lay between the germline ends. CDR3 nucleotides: TGTGCCAGCAGCTTGAATAGCTATCAGACCCAGTACTTC. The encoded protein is CASSLNSYQTQYF.

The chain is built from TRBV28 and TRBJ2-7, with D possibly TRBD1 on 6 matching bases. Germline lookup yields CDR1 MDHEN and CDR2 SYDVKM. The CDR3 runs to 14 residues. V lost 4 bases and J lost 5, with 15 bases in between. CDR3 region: CASSSIDRIHEQYF. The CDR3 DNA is TGTGCCAGCAGTTCCATAGACAGGATACACGAGCAGTACTTC. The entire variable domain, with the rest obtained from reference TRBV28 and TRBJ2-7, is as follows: DVKVTQSSRYLVKRTGEKVFLECVQDMDHENMFWYRQDPGLGLRLIYFSYDVKMKEKGDIPEGYSVSREKKERFSLILESASTNQTSMYLCASSSIDRIHEQYFGPGTRLTVT.

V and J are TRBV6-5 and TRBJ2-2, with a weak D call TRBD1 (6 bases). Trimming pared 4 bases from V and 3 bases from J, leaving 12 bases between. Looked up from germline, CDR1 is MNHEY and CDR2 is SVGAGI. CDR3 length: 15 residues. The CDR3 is CASSSGQPHTGELFF. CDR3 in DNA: TGTGCCAGCAGTTCGGGACAACCCCACACCGGGGAGCTGTTTTTT.

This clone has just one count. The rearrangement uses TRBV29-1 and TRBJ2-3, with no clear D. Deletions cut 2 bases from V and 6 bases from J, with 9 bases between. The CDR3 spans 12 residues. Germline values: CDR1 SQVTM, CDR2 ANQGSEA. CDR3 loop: CSVELPADTQYF. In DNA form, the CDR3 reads TGCAGCGTTGAACTCCCTGCGGATACGCAGTATTTT.

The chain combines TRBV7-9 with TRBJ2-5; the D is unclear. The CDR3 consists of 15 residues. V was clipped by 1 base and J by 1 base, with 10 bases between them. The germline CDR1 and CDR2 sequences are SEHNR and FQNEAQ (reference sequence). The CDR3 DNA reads TGTGCCAGCAGCTTAGATGGTACCAGCCAAGAGACCCAGTACTTC. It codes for CASSLDGTSQETQYF. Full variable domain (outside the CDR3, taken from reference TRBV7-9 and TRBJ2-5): DTGVSQNPRHKITKRGQNVTFRCDPISEHNRLYWYRQTLGQGPEFLTYFQNEAQLEKSRLLSDRFSAERPKGSFSTLEIQRTEQGDSAMYLCASSLDGTSQETQYFGPGTRLLVL.

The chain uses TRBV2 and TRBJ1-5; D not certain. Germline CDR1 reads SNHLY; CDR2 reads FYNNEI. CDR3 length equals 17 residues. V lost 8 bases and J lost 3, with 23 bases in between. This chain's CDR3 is CASDNFREFRDNQPQHF. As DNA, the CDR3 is TGTGCCAGCGACAACTTCCGGGAATTCCGGGACAATCAGCCCCAGCATTTT.

CDR3 bases: TGTGCCACCGAACAGGGGTACACCGGGGAGCTGTTTTTT. This sequence encodes CATEQGYTGELFF. The V and J genes are TRBV24-1 and TRBJ2-2; 7 bases match TRBD1. The CDR3 length is 13 residues. V lost 9 bases to trimming and J lost 3 bases; unmatched junction nucleotides: 3. From germline, CDR1 is KGHDR and CDR2 SFDVKD.

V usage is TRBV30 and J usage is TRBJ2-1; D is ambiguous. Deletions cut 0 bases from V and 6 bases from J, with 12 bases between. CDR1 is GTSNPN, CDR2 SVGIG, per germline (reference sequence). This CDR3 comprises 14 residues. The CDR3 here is CAWSVRLFGNEQFF. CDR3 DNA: TGTGCCTGGAGTGTACGCCTATTTGGCAATGAGCAGTTCTTC.

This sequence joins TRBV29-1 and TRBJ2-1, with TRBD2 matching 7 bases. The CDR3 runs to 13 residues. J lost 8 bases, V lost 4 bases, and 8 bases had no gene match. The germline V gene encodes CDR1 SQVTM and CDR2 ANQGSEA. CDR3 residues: CSVAAGVSYEQFF. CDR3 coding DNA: TGCAGCGTTGCGGCGGGAGTAAGCTATGAGCAGTTCTTC.

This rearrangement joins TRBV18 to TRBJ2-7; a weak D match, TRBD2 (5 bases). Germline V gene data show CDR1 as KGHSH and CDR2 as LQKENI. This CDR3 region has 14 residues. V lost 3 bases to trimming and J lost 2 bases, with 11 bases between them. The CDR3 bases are TGTGCCAGCTCACCGGAGACTACCACCTACGAGCAGTACTTC. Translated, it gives CASSPETTTYEQYF.

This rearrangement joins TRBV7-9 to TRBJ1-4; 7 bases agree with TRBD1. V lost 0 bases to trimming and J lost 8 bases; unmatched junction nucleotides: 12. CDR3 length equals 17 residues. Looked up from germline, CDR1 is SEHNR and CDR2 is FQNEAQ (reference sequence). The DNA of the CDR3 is TGTGCCAGCAGCTTAGCGGGGAGACAGGGAAGGAAGGAAAAACTGTTTTTT. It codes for CASSLAGRQGRKEKLFF. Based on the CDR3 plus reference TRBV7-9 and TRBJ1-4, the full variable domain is DTGVSQNPRHKITKRGQNVTFRCDPISEHNRLYWYRQTLGQGPEFLTYFQNEAQLEKSRLLSDRFSAERPKGSFSTLEIQRTEQGDSAMYLCASSLAGRQGRKEKLFFGSGTQLSVL.

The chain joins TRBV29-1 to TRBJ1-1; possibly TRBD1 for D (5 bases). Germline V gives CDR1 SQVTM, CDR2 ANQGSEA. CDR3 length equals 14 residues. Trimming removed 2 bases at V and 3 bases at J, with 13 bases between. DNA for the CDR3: TGCAGCGTTGAAACGCGGGGGTCCTACACTGAAGCTTTCTTT. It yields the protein CSVETRGSYTEAFF.

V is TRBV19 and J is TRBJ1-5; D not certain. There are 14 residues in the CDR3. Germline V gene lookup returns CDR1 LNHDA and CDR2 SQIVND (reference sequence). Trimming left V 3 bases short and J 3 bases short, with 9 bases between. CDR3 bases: TGTGCCAGTAGTATTGGAGGAGACAATCAGCCCCAGCATTTT. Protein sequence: CASSIGGDNQPQHF.

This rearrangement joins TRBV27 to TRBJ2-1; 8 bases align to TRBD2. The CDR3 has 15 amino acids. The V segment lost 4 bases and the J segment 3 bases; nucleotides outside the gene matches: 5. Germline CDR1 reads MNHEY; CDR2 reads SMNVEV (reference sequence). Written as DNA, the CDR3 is TGTGCCAGCAGTTCCAGCGGGAGTAACTACAATGAGCAGTTCTTC. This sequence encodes CASSSSGSNYNEQFF.

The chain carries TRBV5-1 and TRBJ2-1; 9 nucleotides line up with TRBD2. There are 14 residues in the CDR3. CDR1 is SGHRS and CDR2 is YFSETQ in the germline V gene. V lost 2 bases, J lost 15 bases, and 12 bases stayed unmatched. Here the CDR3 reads CASSLDPGLARWFF. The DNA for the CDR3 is TGCGCCAGCAGCTTAGACCCGGGACTAGCTCGATGGTTCTTC.

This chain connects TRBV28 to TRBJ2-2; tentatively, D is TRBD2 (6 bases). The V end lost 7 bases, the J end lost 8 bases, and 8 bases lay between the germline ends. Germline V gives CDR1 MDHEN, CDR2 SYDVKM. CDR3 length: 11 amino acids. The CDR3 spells CASTGGGELFF. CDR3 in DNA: TGTGCCAGCACCGGAGGGGGGGAGCTGTTTTTT.

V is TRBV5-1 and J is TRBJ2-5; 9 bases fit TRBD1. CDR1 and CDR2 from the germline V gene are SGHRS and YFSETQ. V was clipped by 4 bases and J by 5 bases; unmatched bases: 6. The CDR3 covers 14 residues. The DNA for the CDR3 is TGCGCCAGCAGCCCGGGACAGGGTCGGGAGACCCAGTACTTC. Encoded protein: CASSPGQGRETQYF.

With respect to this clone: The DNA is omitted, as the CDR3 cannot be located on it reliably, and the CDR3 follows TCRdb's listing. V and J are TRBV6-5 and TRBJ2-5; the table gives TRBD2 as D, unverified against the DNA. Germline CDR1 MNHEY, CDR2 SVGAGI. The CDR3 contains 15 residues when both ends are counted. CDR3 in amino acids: CASSSSTSGRGTQYF.

The CDR3 nucleotides are TGCGCCAGCAGTGCAGCAAGGACAGGGACGAACACCGGGGAGCTGTTTTTT. Protein product: CASSAARTGTNTGELFF. This sequence joins TRBV10-1 and TRBJ2-2, with 8 bases that match TRBD1. The V and J ends lost 4 bases and 0 bases, in that order; junction bases with no gene match: 7. This CDR3 region has 17 residues. CDR1 and CDR2 from the germline V gene are WNHNN and SYGVQD (reference sequence).

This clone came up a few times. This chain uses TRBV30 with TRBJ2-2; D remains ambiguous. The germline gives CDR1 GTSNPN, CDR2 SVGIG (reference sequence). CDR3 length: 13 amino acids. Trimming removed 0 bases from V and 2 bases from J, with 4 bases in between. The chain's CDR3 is CAWSVSNTGELFF. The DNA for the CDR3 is TGTGCCTGGAGTGTTAGCAACACCGGGGAGCTGTTTTTT. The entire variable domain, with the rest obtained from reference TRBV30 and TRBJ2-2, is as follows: SQTIHQWPATLVQPVGSPLSLECTVEGTSNPNLYWYRQAAGRGLQLLFYSVGIGQISSEVPQNLSASRPQDRQFILSSKKLLLSDSGFYLCAWSVSNTGELFFGEGSRLTVL.

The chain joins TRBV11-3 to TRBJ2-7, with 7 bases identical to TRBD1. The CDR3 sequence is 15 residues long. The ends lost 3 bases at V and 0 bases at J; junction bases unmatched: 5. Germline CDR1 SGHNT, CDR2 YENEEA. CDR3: CASSLTGKSSYEQYF. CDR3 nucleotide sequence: TGTGCCAGCAGCTTGACAGGGAAAAGCTCCTACGAGCAGTACTTC.

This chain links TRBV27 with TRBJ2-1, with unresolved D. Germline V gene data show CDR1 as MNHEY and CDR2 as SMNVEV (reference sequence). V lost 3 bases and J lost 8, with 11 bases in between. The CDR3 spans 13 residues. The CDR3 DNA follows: TGTGCCAGCAGTTTTTCGAGTTTCCATGAGCAGTTCTTC. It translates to CASSFSSFHEQFF.

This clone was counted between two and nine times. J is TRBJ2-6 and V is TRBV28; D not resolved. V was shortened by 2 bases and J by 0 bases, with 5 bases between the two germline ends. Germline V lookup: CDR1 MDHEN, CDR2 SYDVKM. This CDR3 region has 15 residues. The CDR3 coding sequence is TGTGCCAGCAGTTTACCGGGCTCTGGGGCCAACGTCCTGACTTTC. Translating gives CASSLPGSGANVLTF. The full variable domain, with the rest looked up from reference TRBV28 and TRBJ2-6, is DVKVTQSSRYLVKRTGEKVFLECVQDMDHENMFWYRQDPGLGLRLIYFSYDVKMKEKGDIPEGYSVSREKKERFSLILESASTNQTSMYLCASSLPGSGANVLTFGAGSRLTVL.